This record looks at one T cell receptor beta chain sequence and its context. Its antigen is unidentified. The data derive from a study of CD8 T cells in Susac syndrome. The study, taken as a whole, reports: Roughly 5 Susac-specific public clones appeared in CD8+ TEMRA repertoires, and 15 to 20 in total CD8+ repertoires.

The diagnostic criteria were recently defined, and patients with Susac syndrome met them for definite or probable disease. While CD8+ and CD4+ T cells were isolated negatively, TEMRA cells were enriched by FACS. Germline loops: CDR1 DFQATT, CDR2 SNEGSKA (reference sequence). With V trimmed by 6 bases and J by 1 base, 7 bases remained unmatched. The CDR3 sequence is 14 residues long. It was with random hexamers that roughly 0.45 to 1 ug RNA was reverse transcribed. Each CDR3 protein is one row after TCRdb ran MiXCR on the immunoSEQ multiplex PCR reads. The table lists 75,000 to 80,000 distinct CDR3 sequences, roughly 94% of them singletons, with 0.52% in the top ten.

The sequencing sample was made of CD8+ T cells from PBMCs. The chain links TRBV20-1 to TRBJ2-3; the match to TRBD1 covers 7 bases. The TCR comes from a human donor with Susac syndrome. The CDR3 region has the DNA TGCAGTGCCCGAGACAGGGTCGGCACAGATACGCAGTATTTT. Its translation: CSARDRVGTDTQYF.